What follows is one T cell receptor beta chain and its context. Its antigen remains unidentified. The data stem from a study of identical twins. General study points: Conclusions relied on cross-sectional statistical analysis, not following the same donors.

TCRdb recomputed calls from the 5' RACE reads with MiXCR, one row per CDR3 protein. The repertoire holds some 790,000 distinct CDR3 sequences, with roughly 20% as singletons. Germline V CDR1 and CDR2: MNHEY, SMNVEV (reference sequence). The CDR3 runs 15 residues. V dropped 4 bases and J dropped 1 base, with 11 bases sitting between them. The sample also formed part of further work on T cells expressing NK-cell markers. In that study: Sorted CD3+CD56+NKG2C+, CD3+CD56+NKG2C- and CD3+CD56-NKG2C+ T cells supplied TCR beta repertoires. Expanded NKG2C+ T cell clones were not confirmed as HCMV-specific.

Sequencing was done on a sample of PBMCs. The rearrangement uses TRBV27 and TRBJ2-1, with a possible D match to TRBD1 (6 bases). This receptor was taken from a woman under 30 in good health. The CDR3 bases are TGTGCCAGCAGTTATGAGGGGACATCCTACAATGAGCAGTTCTTC. As protein: CASSYEGTSYNEQFF.